Below, 22 T cell receptor beta chains from the same sample are listed, as sequenced in a study of CD8 T cells in ankylosing spondylitis. Study conclusions and caveats: Apparently characteristic of ankylosing spondylitis blood was a TCR beta motif (roughly eight highly homologous variants).

Using its own MiXCR run on the 5' RACE reads, TCRdb lists one record per CDR3 protein. This sample carries about 330,000 distinct CDR3 sequences, approximately 8% of them seen once, and the ten largest clones take 14% to 15%. What these receptors recognize is not known. The sequenced sample was blood, either unsorted or a sorted T cell fraction (not recorded which). These receptors all come from a male donor with ankylosing spondylitis.

This clonotype has just a few counts. The rearrangement joins TRBV5-1 to TRBJ2-7; 9 bases align to TRBD2. V shed 8 bases and J 7 bases; nucleotides not matched to a gene: 13. The CDR3 length is 14 residues. Germline CDR1 SGHRS, CDR2 YFSETQ. The CDR3: CASQLAGRVGEQYF. The CDR3 bases are TGCGCCAGTCAACTAGCGGGTCGGGTAGGGGAGCAGTACTTC. Supplemented by reference TRBV5-1 and TRBJ2-7, the full variable domain reads KAGVTQTPRYLIKTRGQQVTLSCSPISGHRSVSWYQQTPGQGLQFLFEYFSETQRNKGNFPGRFSGRQFSNSRSEMNVSTLELGDSALYLCASQLAGRVGEQYFGPGTRLTVT.

This clonotype was found many times. The rearrangement uses TRBV4-3 and TRBJ2-3, with TRBD2 matching 10 bases. The CDR3 consists of 14 residues. V trimming: 5 bases; J trimming: 4 bases; junction bases outside the gene matches: 3. CDR1 and CDR2 from the germline V gene are LGHNA and YSLEER. DNA for the CDR3: TGCGCCAGCAGCAAGCGGGAGGGATCAGATACGCAGTATTTT. This translates into CASSKREGSDTQYF.

This clonotype was seen a few times. The CDR3 here is CASSLAGGAPRPQHF. The CDR3 region has the DNA TGTGCCAGCAGCCTCGCCGGGGGGGCCCCACGGCCCCAGCATTTT. The V gene is TRBV7-8, the J gene TRBJ1-5; the D gene is possibly TRBD1 (6 bases). The V and J ends lost 5 bases and 9 bases respectively, with 20 bases between them. Germline CDR1 is SGHVS and CDR2 is FQNEAQ. CDR3 size: 15 residues.

This clonotype was recorded many times. The rearrangement joins TRBV28 to TRBJ2-6; D unresolved. Trimming pared 5 bases from V and 0 bases from J, leaving 17 bases between. The CDR3 loop spans 18 amino acids. Germline V gene data show CDR1 as MDHEN and CDR2 as SYDVKM. CDR3 bases: TGTGCCAGCAGTCCTAGACACCTTACACGCTCTGGGGCCAACGTCCTGACTTTC. Amino acids: CASSPRHLTRSGANVLTF.

In this sample, this clonotype turned up a few times. The genes are TRBV20-1 and TRBJ2-1; 9 bases are a match to TRBD2. This CDR3 comprises 16 residues. In germline, CDR1 is DFQATT, CDR2 SNEGSKA (reference sequence). The ends lost 7 bases at V and 6 bases at J; junction bases unmatched: 16. The CDR3 DNA sequence: TGCAGTGTCTTCAGTAGCGGGAGTTCCCGGGTCAATGAGCAGTTCTTC. Its protein is CSVFSSGSSRVNEQFF.

This clonotype has only a few counts. The chain recombines TRBV5-4 with TRBJ2-1; maybe TRBD1 (6 bases). V gave up 0 bases and J gave up 5 bases, with 15 bases separating them. The CDR3 has 16 amino acids. The V gene's germline CDR1 is SGHNT and CDR2 YYREEE (reference sequence). Here the CDR3 DNA reads TGTGCCAGCAGCTTGGAGTTGCAGGGGATAGACAATGAGCAGTTCTTC. Its protein product is CASSLELQGIDNEQFF.

The rearrangement uses TRBV9 and TRBJ2-3; a weak D match, TRBD2 (7 bases). Between the trimmed V and J ends, which lost 3 bases and 8 bases, there was a span of 16 bases. In germline, CDR1 is SGDLS, CDR2 YYNGEE. The CDR3 covers 14 residues. The CDR3 here is CASSGRGGSVTQYF. The CDR3 nucleotides are TGTGCCAGCAGCGGAAGGGGGGGTAGCGTTACGCAGTATTTT.

The sample holds many counts of this clonotype. The gene calls are TRBV4-1 and TRBJ2-3; D possibly corresponds to TRBD1 (6 bases). V was shortened by 3 bases and J by 3 bases, with 10 bases between the two germline ends. The CDR3 is 14 residues long. Germline lookup yields CDR1 MGHRA and CDR2 YSYEKL. The CDR3 is CASSHVQGTDTQYF. In DNA form, the CDR3 reads TGCGCCAGCAGCCATGTACAGGGAACAGATACGCAGTATTTT.

In this sample, this clonotype turned up many times. V and J are TRBV28 and TRBJ1-1, with 8 bases matching TRBD1. The CDR3 spans 16 residues. CDR1 is MDHEN and CDR2 is SYDVKM in the germline V gene. V shed 5 bases and J 4 bases; nucleotides not matched to a gene: 12. This CDR3 reads CASSPLRDRPVTEAFF. DNA for the CDR3: TGTGCCAGCAGTCCCCTTCGGGACAGGCCCGTCACTGAAGCTTTCTTT. Variable domain in full (rest from reference TRBV28 and TRBJ1-1): DVKVTQSSRYLVKRTGEKVFLECVQDMDHENMFWYRQDPGLGLRLIYFSYDVKMKEKGDIPEGYSVSREKKERFSLILESASTNQTSMYLCASSPLRDRPVTEAFFGQGTRLTVV.

This clonotype was counted a few times. The rearrangement uses TRBV4-1 and TRBJ2-1, with D maybe TRBD1 (5 bases). CDR1 is MGHRA and CDR2 is YSYEKL in the germline V gene. Trimming pared 3 bases from V and 15 bases from J, leaving 27 bases between. The CDR3 totals 16 residues. CDR3 nucleotides: TGCGCCAGCAGCCAGCATGCGGTCAGTGGGGCCTTAGACCCGTTCTTC. Amino acid sequence: CASSQHAVSGALDPFF.

Written as DNA, the CDR3 is TGCAGTGCTAGAGTGGGACTAGCGGGAACCTACGAGCAGTACTTC. It yields the protein CSARVGLAGTYEQYF. The gene calls are TRBV20-1 and TRBJ2-7; 13 nucleotides line up with TRBD2. This CDR3 spans 15 amino acids. V lost 1 base to trimming and J lost 2 bases; unmatched junction nucleotides: 2. Germline V lookup: CDR1 DFQATT, CDR2 SNEGSKA (reference sequence).

The gene calls are TRBV25-1 and TRBJ2-1, with 8 bases matching TRBD2. CDR3 length: 14 amino acids. Trimming removed 5 bases from V and 4 bases from J; junction bases left unmatched: 4. Germline loops: CDR1 MGHDK, CDR2 SYGVNS. The CDR3 bases are TGTGCCAGCAGTATGAGCGGGAGATACAATGAGCAGTTCTTC. Translation gives CASSMSGRYNEQFF.

There are a few counts of this clonotype. The CDR3 DNA sequence: TGTGCCAGCAGCAACAGGGGCGGCTATGGCTACACCTTC. It translates to CASSNRGGYGYTF. This chain joins TRBV3-1 and TRBJ1-2; TRBD1 agrees at 7 bases. There are 13 residues in the CDR3. V gave up 5 bases and J gave up 4 bases; unmatched junction bases: 4. The germline gives CDR1 LGHDT, CDR2 YNNKEL (reference sequence). The full variable domain, rest sourced from reference TRBV3-1 and TRBJ1-2, is DTAVSQTPKYLVTQMGNDKSIKCEQNLGHDTMYWYKQDSKKFLKIMFSYNNKELIINETVPNRFSPKSPDKAHLNLHINSLELGDSAVYFCASSNRGGYGYTFGSGTRLTVV.

The chain recombines TRBV3-1 with TRBJ2-7; tentatively, D is TRBD1 (6 bases). The CDR3 loop spans 13 amino acids. The germline CDR1 and CDR2 sequences are LGHDT and YNNKEL (reference sequence). The V end lost 4 bases, the J end lost 6 bases, and 13 bases lay between the germline ends. CDR3 region: CASSPGATCEQYF. In nucleotides, the CDR3 is TGTGCCAGCAGCCCAGGGGCTACCTGCGAGCAGTACTTC.

This clonotype was seen a handful of times. The rearrangement joins TRBV7-3 to TRBJ1-2; D gene uncertain. The CDR3 sequence is 14 residues long. V was clipped by 5 bases and J by 3 bases, with 13 bases between them. Germline assignment: CDR1 SGHTA and CDR2 FQGTGA. CDR3 sequence (DNA): TGTGCCAGCAGCCCCTACAGTGGGGACTATGGCTACACCTTC. This codes for CASSPYSGDYGYTF.

This clonotype was recorded many times. J is TRBJ1-1 and V is TRBV4-1; 8 nucleotides line up with TRBD1. Looked up from germline, CDR1 is MGHRA and CDR2 is YSYEKL. CDR3 length equals 12 residues. J gave up 11 bases and V 1 base, and 3 bases lay outside the gene matches. Written as DNA, the CDR3 is TGCGCCAGCAGCCAAGCGACAGGGGAGGCTTTCTTT. Its protein product is CASSQATGEAFF.

CDR3 residues: CSARLAGGIYEQYF. The CDR3 DNA reads TGCAGTGCCCGACTAGCGGGGGGGATATACGAGCAGTACTTC. The chain links TRBV20-1 to TRBJ2-7; TRBD2 matches 14 bases. The CDR3 has 14 amino acids. With 6 bases clipped from V and 4 bases from J, the junction kept 5 bases outside the gene matches. The V gene's germline CDR1 is DFQATT and CDR2 SNEGSKA (reference sequence).

This clonotype was seen repeatedly, ten times or more. The rearrangement links TRBV10-3 to TRBJ2-3; TRBD2 aligns across 10 bases. After removal of 2 bases from V and 2 bases from J, the junction contained 4 bases not matched to a gene. The CDR3 covers 16 residues. Germline V gene sequence: CDR1 ENHRY, CDR2 SYGVKD. CDR3 residues: CAISEGTSDYTDTQYF. CDR3 coding DNA: TGTGCCATCAGTGAGGGGACTAGCGACTACACAGATACGCAGTATTTT.

CDR3 in amino acids: CASSVAAATEAFF. The CDR3 DNA reads as TGTGCCAGCAGCGTAGCGGCGGCCACTGAAGCTTTCTTT. The V and J genes are TRBV9 and TRBJ1-1; D not resolved. The CDR3 is 13 amino acids. The germline V gene encodes CDR1 SGDLS and CDR2 YYNGEE. Trimming shortened V by 0 bases and J by 4 bases, and 7 bases separated the two germline ends.

This sequence joins TRBV27 and TRBJ2-7; tentative D call: TRBD2 (6 bases). This CDR3 spans 15 amino acids. Trimming took off 6 bases at V and 2 bases at J, with 17 bases between the two ends. Germline V gene lookup returns CDR1 MNHEY and CDR2 SMNVEV (reference sequence). CDR3 in amino acids: CASRDPAGTTYEQYF. DNA of the CDR3: TGTGCCAGCAGAGATCCCGCGGGGACGACCTACGAGCAGTACTTC.

This clonotype has a count of ten or more. This sequence joins TRBV20-1 and TRBJ2-7; 9 bases are a match to TRBD2. The CDR3 spans 14 residues. Germline-derived CDR1 and CDR2 are DFQATT and SNEGSKA (reference sequence). Unmatched junction bases numbered 5, after V lost 3 bases and J lost 2 bases. CDR3 amino acids: CSASRGRAPYEQYF. The CDR3 region has the DNA TGCAGTGCTAGTCGCGGGAGGGCCCCCTACGAGCAGTACTTC.

This clonotype has just a few counts. The rearrangement links TRBV3-1 to TRBJ2-2; D not resolved. The V gene lost 1 base and the J gene lost 3 bases, with 6 bases spanning the gap. Germline V gene sequence: CDR1 LGHDT, CDR2 YNNKEL (reference sequence). There are 14 residues in the CDR3. CDR3 amino acids: CASSQVEDTGELFF. The DNA of the CDR3 is TGTGCCAGCAGCCAAGTCGAGGACACCGGGGAGCTGTTTTTT.